These T cell receptor beta chains were read from a single sample in a study of shared clonotypes between healthy human individuals. Sequencing used immunoSEQ multiplex PCR; TCRdb keeps in-frame clones, though not all of them. Among about 2.1 million clones listed, about 93% were seen once. The sequencing input was naive CD8+ T cells from PBMCs. The receptors were sampled from a man aged 18 to 30 in good health. Some clones in this sample may be carry-over from other donors' samples. The CDR3 runs from the conserved cysteine through the conserved F or W. A D gene is named only where the DNA matches it firmly. Not every row has a clone size; where given, it reads once, few, many or a size class.

clone_size: NA; cdr3_length: 15; v_call: TRBV19; j_call: TRBJ1-3; d_call: NA; cdr3_nt: TGTGCCAGTAGTATGACCCAGCGTCCGGGAAACACCATATATTTT; cdr3_aa: CASSMTQRPGNTIYF
clone_size: NA; cdr3_length: 16; v_call: TRBV28; j_call: TRBJ2-4; d_call: NA; cdr3_nt: TGTGCCAGCAGTGGGGTGGGGGAGTTCGCCAAAAACATTCAGTACTTC; cdr3_aa: CASSGVGEFAKNIQYF
clone_size: NA; cdr3_length: 15; v_call: TRBV9; j_call: TRBJ1-4; d_call: NA; cdr3_nt: TGTGCCAGCAGCGTATATGGGCAGAACAATGAAAAACTGTTTTTT; cdr3_aa: CASSVYGQNNEKLFF
clone_size: NA; cdr3_length: 13; v_call: TRBV2; j_call: TRBJ2-7; d_call: NA; cdr3_nt: TGTGCCAGCAGTGAAGCGCGGGGTTACGAGCAGTACTTC; cdr3_aa: CASSEARGYEQYF
clone_size: NA; cdr3_length: 13; v_call: TRBV7-2; j_call: TRBJ1-1; d_call: NA; cdr3_nt: TGTGCCAGCAGCCACCTGTACAGGGAAGAAGCTTTCTTT; cdr3_aa: CASSHLYREEAFF
clone_size: NA; cdr3_length: 16; v_call: TRBV15; j_call: TRBJ2-1; d_call: NA; cdr3_nt: TGTGCCACCAGCAAGACGGGAGCCGCCCTTTTAAATGAGCAGTTCTTC; cdr3_aa: CATSKTGAALLNEQFF
clone_size: few; cdr3_length: 14; v_call: TRBV27; j_call: TRBJ1-2; d_call: NA; cdr3_nt: TGTGCCAGCAGTTTCGGGCAGGGAAACTATGGCTACACCTTC; cdr3_aa: CASSFGQGNYGYTF
clone_size: NA; cdr3_length: 16; v_call: TRBV27; j_call: TRBJ2-1; d_call: NA; cdr3_nt: TGTGCCAGCAGTTTCGTCCTAGCGGAGGGGGGGCATGAGCAGTTCTTC; cdr3_aa: CASSFVLAEGGHEQFF
clone_size: once; cdr3_length: 17; v_call: TRBV25-1; j_call: TRBJ1-4; d_call: NA; cdr3_nt: TGTGCCAGCAGTGAGAAATCCTACCGGGGCCTAAATGAAAAACTGTTTTTT; cdr3_aa: CASSEKSYRGLNEKLFF
clone_size: NA; cdr3_length: 15; v_call: TRBV13; j_call: TRBJ2-1; d_call: TRBD2; cdr3_nt: TGTGCCAGCAGCTTCGGACTAGCGACATCCAATGAGCAGTTCTTC; cdr3_aa: CASSFGLATSNEQFF
clone_size: NA; cdr3_length: 22; v_call: TRBV27; j_call: TRBJ1-2; d_call: NA; cdr3_nt: TGTGCCAGCAGATCAAGGCCCGGTTCGGAGGCAGGCGATTATAGCGGGGCTAAGGGCTACACCTTC; cdr3_aa: CASRSRPGSEAGDYSGAKGYTF
clone_size: NA; cdr3_length: 21; v_call: TRBV4-1; j_call: TRBJ2-5; d_call: NA; cdr3_nt: TGCGCCAGCAGCCAAAAGAATGTGTCGCGGTGTAAGAATGAGTCGGGGGAGACCCAGTACTTC; cdr3_aa: CASSQKNVSRCKNESGETQYF
clone_size: few; cdr3_length: 15; v_call: TRBV7-9; j_call: TRBJ1-1; d_call: NA; cdr3_nt: TGTGCCAGCAGCTCTCGGATAACAGCGAACACTGAAGCTTTCTTT; cdr3_aa: CASSSRITANTEAFF
clone_size: NA; cdr3_length: 17; v_call: TRBV9; j_call: TRBJ2-3; d_call: NA; cdr3_nt: TGTGCCAGCAGCATAAACAATCTTGGGATCCCTCGAGATACGCAGTATTTT; cdr3_aa: CASSINNLGIPRDTQYF
clone_size: NA; cdr3_length: 13; v_call: TRBV29-1; j_call: TRBJ2-1; d_call: TRBD2; cdr3_nt: TGCAGCGCACTAGCGGGAGCCTACAATGAGCAGTTCTTC; cdr3_aa: CSALAGAYNEQFF
clone_size: once; cdr3_length: 16; v_call: TRBV27; j_call: TRBJ2-2; d_call: TRBD2; cdr3_nt: TGTGCCAGCAGTTTATCAGGCGGGAGGAACACCGGGGAGCTGTTTTTT; cdr3_aa: CASSLSGGRNTGELFF
clone_size: NA; cdr3_length: 14; v_call: TRBV25-1; j_call: TRBJ1-1; d_call: NA; cdr3_nt: TGTGCCAGCAGTGATGGGGGGGATAGGACTGAAGCTTTCTTT; cdr3_aa: CASSDGGDRTEAFF
clone_size: NA; cdr3_length: 15; v_call: TRBV28; j_call: TRBJ2-1; d_call: TRBD2; cdr3_nt: TGTGCCAGCAGCCCCGGGAGGCGTCTCTACAATGAGCAGTTCTTC; cdr3_aa: CASSPGRRLYNEQFF
clone_size: NA; cdr3_length: 13; v_call: TRBV5-1; j_call: TRBJ2-4; d_call: NA; cdr3_nt: TGCGCCAGCAGCACCGGGACTTCTTACTTTCAGTACTTC; cdr3_aa: CASSTGTSYFQYF
clone_size: NA; cdr3_length: 10; v_call: TRBV9; j_call: TRBJ1-2; d_call: NA; cdr3_nt: TGTGCCAGCAGCGGGGTCGGCTACACCTTC; cdr3_aa: CASSGVGYTF
clone_size: NA; cdr3_length: 15; v_call: TRBV6-1; j_call: TRBJ1-5; d_call: NA; cdr3_nt: TGTGCCAGCACCCCGATCCTCGGGGGCAATCAGCCCCAGCATTTT; cdr3_aa: CASTPILGGNQPQHF
clone_size: NA; cdr3_length: 10; v_call: TRBV20-1; j_call: TRBJ2-7; d_call: NA; cdr3_nt: TGCAGTGCTGCTCCATACGAGCAGTACTTC; cdr3_aa: CSAAPYEQYF
clone_size: NA; cdr3_length: 13; v_call: TRBV7-6; j_call: TRBJ2-1; d_call: NA; cdr3_nt: TGTGCCAGCAGCTATATCGGGTCCAATGAGCAGTTCTTC; cdr3_aa: CASSYIGSNEQFF
clone_size: NA; cdr3_length: 17; v_call: TRBV9; j_call: TRBJ2-1; d_call: NA; cdr3_nt: TGTGCCAGCAGCACCCAAGTGGGGTGGGAGGTCTACAATGAGCAGTTCTTC; cdr3_aa: CASSTQVGWEVYNEQFF
clone_size: NA; cdr3_length: 15; v_call: TRBV27; j_call: TRBJ2-2; d_call: TRBD1; cdr3_nt: TGTGCCAGCAGTCCATTCCAGGGGGCGAACGGGGAGCTGTTTTTT; cdr3_aa: CASSPFQGANGELFF
clone_size: NA; cdr3_length: 10; v_call: TRBV20-1; j_call: TRBJ2-1; d_call: NA; cdr3_nt: TGCAGTGCTAGGTGGGGTGAGCAGTTCTTC; cdr3_aa: CSARWGEQFF
clone_size: once; cdr3_length: 13; v_call: TRBV5-1; j_call: TRBJ2-2; d_call: NA; cdr3_nt: TGCGCCAGCTTTGACCAAAACGCCGGGGAGCTGTTTTTT; cdr3_aa: CASFDQNAGELFF
clone_size: NA; cdr3_length: 16; v_call: TRBV30; j_call: TRBJ1-1; d_call: NA; cdr3_nt: TGTGCCTGGAGAGCCCCACGAGAGGGGGTTAGAACTGAAGCTTTCTTT; cdr3_aa: CAWRAPREGVRTEAFF
clone_size: NA; cdr3_length: 15; v_call: TRBV13; j_call: TRBJ2-7; d_call: TRBD2; cdr3_nt: TGTGCCAGCAGCCCACCTAGCGGGAGGGTTGACGAGCAGTACTTC; cdr3_aa: CASSPPSGRVDEQYF
clone_size: NA; cdr3_length: 15; v_call: TRBV5-5; j_call: TRBJ2-1; d_call: TRBD2; cdr3_nt: TGTGCCAGCAGCTTAGCGGGAGGGCCAGGCAATGAGCAGTTCTTC; cdr3_aa: CASSLAGGPGNEQFF
clone_size: once; cdr3_length: 14; v_call: TRBV10-1; j_call: TRBJ1-3; d_call: NA; cdr3_nt: TGCGCCAGCAGTGAAGATCTCATTGGAAACACCATATATTTT; cdr3_aa: CASSEDLIGNTIYF
clone_size: NA; cdr3_length: 18; v_call: TRBV5-1; j_call: TRBJ2-1; d_call: TRBD2; cdr3_nt: TGCGCCAGCAGCTTAACCAAGGCTAGCGGGAGGGCCTTGAATGAGCAGTTCTTC; cdr3_aa: CASSLTKASGRALNEQFF
clone_size: NA; cdr3_length: 15; v_call: TRBV16; j_call: TRBJ2-6; d_call: NA; cdr3_nt: TGTGCCAGCAGCCATCAGGGCGCTGGGGCCAACGTCCTGACTTTC; cdr3_aa: CASSHQGAGANVLTF
clone_size: NA; cdr3_length: 12; v_call: TRBV9; j_call: TRBJ2-3; d_call: NA; cdr3_nt: TGTGCCAGCAGCGATCGGACTGATACGCAGTATTTT; cdr3_aa: CASSDRTDTQYF
clone_size: NA; cdr3_length: 13; v_call: TRBV2; j_call: TRBJ1-2; d_call: NA; cdr3_nt: TGTGCCAGCAGTGAAGAGGGGTTTTATGGCTACACCTTC; cdr3_aa: CASSEEGFYGYTF
clone_size: NA; cdr3_length: 14; v_call: TRBV5-6; j_call: TRBJ2-3; d_call: NA; cdr3_nt: TGTGCCAGCAGCTCTAGACAGAGCACAGATACGCAGTATTTT; cdr3_aa: CASSSRQSTDTQYF
clone_size: NA; cdr3_length: 14; v_call: TRBV15; j_call: TRBJ2-7; d_call: NA; cdr3_nt: TGTGCCACCACCCCGGGTAGACCCACCTACGAGCAGTACTTC; cdr3_aa: CATTPGRPTYEQYF
clone_size: NA; cdr3_length: 15; v_call: TRBV5-4; j_call: TRBJ2-3; d_call: TRBD1; cdr3_nt: TGTGCCAGCAGCTCTCCACCCGACAGGGCTGAGACGCAGTATTTT; cdr3_aa: CASSSPPDRAETQYF
clone_size: NA; cdr3_length: 14; v_call: TRBV27; j_call: TRBJ2-5; d_call: NA; cdr3_nt: TGTGCCAGCAGACAGTCCATAGCCCAAAAGACCCAGTACTTC; cdr3_aa: CASRQSIAQKTQYF
clone_size: NA; cdr3_length: 13; v_call: TRBV28; j_call: TRBJ2-7; d_call: NA; cdr3_nt: TGTGCCAGCAGCCACTCAGGGGTCTACGAGCAGTACTTC; cdr3_aa: CASSHSGVYEQYF
clone_size: NA; cdr3_length: 13; v_call: TRBV27; j_call: TRBJ1-1; d_call: NA; cdr3_nt: TGTGCCAGCAGATCGACAGGAATTCCTGAAGCTTTCTTT; cdr3_aa: CASRSTGIPEAFF
clone_size: NA; cdr3_length: 13; v_call: TRBV15; j_call: TRBJ2-7; d_call: NA; cdr3_nt: TGTGCCACCAGCCTCCAGCGGTTCTACGAGCAGTACTTC; cdr3_aa: CATSLQRFYEQYF
clone_size: NA; cdr3_length: 15; v_call: TRBV6-1; j_call: TRBJ1-2; d_call: NA; cdr3_nt: TGTGCCAGCAGTGAAACGGGGTGGCAGAATGATGGCTACACCTTC; cdr3_aa: CASSETGWQNDGYTF
clone_size: NA; cdr3_length: 13; v_call: TRBV2; j_call: TRBJ2-1; d_call: TRBD1; cdr3_nt: TGTGCCAGCCTAACAGGGGCCGACCTTGAGCAGTTCTTC; cdr3_aa: CASLTGADLEQFF
clone_size: NA; cdr3_length: 14; v_call: TRBV27; j_call: TRBJ2-3; d_call: NA; cdr3_nt: TGTGCCAGCAGTTTACGAGGGTGGGACGATACGCAGTATTTT; cdr3_aa: CASSLRGWDDTQYF
clone_size: NA; cdr3_length: 19; v_call: TRBV14; j_call: TRBJ2-6; d_call: NA; cdr3_nt: TGTGCCAGCAGCCGAAACGATCTTAATATGGGCTCTGGGGCCAACGTCCTGACTTTC; cdr3_aa: CASSRNDLNMGSGANVLTF
clone_size: NA; cdr3_length: 15; v_call: TRBV27; j_call: TRBJ1-1; d_call: TRBD1; cdr3_nt: TGTGCCAGCAGTTGGAGACAGGGGATGAACACTGAAGCTTTCTTT; cdr3_aa: CASSWRQGMNTEAFF
clone_size: NA; cdr3_length: 14; v_call: TRBV7-3; j_call: TRBJ2-1; d_call: NA; cdr3_nt: TGTGCCAGCAGCTCCCAGGGTTCCTACAATGAGCAGTTCTTC; cdr3_aa: CASSSQGSYNEQFF
clone_size: NA; cdr3_length: 13; v_call: TRBV19; j_call: TRBJ1-1; d_call: TRBD1; cdr3_nt: TGTGCCAGTAGTATACAGGGGGCGACTGAAGCTTTCTTT; cdr3_aa: CASSIQGATEAFF